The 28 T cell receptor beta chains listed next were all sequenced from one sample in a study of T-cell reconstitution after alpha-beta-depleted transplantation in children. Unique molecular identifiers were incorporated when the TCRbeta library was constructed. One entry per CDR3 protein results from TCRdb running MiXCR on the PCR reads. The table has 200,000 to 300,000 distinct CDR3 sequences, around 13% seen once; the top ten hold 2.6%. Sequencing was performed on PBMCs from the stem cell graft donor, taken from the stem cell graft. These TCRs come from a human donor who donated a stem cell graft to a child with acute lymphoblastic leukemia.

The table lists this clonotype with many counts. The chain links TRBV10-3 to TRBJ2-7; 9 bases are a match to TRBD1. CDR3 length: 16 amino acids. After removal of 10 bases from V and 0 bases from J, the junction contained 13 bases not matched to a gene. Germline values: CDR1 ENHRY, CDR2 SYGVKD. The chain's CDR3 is CATFHAGQGTSYEQYF. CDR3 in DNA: TGTGCCACCTTTCACGCCGGACAGGGGACCTCCTACGAGCAGTACTTC.

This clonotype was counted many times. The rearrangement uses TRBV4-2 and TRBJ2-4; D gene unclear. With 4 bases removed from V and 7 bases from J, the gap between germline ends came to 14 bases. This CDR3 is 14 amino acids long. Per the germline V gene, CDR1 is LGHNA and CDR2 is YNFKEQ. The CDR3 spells CASSPFLLGNIQYF. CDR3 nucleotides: TGTGCCAGCAGCCCCTTCCTCCTGGGGAACATTCAGTACTTC.

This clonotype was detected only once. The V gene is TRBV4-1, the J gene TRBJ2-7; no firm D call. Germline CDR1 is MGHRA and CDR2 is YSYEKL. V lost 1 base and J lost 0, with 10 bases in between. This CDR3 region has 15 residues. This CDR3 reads CASSQAYRSSYEQYF. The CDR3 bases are TGCGCCAGCAGCCAAGCCTATCGAAGCTCCTACGAGCAGTACTTC.

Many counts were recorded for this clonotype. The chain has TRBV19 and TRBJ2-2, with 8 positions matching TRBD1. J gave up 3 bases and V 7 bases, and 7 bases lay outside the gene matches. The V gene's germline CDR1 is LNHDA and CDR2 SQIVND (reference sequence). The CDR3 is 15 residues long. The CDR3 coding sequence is TGTGCCAGTACCCGACAGGGGTTGTACACCGGGGAGCTGTTTTTT. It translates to CASTRQGLYTGELFF.

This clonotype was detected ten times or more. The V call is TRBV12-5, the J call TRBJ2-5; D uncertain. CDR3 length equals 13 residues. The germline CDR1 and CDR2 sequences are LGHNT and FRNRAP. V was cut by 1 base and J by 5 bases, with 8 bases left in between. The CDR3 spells CASGLGFSETQYF. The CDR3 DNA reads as TGTGCTAGTGGTTTGGGATTTAGTGAGACCCAGTACTTC.

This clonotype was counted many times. The CDR3 region has the DNA TGTGCCACCAGTGTCTCGAAGGGTGGCGAGAGCGGCCAGTACTTC. Amino acid sequence: CATSVSKGGESGQYF. The chain links TRBV24-1 to TRBJ2-5; D possibly corresponds to TRBD2 (5 bases). Between the trimmed V and J ends, which lost 5 bases and 10 bases, there was a span of 22 bases. Germline CDR1 is KGHDR and CDR2 is SFDVKD. This CDR3 contains 15 residues.

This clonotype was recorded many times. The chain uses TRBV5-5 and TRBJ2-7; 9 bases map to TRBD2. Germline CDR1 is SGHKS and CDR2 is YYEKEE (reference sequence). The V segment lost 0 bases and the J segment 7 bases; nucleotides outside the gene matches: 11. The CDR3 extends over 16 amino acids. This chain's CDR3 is CASSLVLGLAFDEQYF. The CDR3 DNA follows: TGTGCCAGCAGCTTGGTGTTAGGACTAGCGTTCGATGAGCAGTACTTC.

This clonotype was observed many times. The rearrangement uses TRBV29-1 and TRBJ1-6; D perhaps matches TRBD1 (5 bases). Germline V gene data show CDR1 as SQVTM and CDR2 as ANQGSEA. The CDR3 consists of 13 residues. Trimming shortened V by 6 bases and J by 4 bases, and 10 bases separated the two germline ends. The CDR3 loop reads CSVQRQYNSPLHF. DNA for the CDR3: TGCAGCGTCCAGAGACAGTATAATTCACCCCTCCACTTT.

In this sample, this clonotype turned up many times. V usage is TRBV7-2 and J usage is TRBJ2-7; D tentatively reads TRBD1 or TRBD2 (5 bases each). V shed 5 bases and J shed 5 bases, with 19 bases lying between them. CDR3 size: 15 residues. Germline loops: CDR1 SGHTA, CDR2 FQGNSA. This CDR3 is CASSTSGPRSHEQYF. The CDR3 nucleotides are TGTGCCAGCAGCACCTCGGGGCCTAGAAGCCACGAGCAGTACTTC.

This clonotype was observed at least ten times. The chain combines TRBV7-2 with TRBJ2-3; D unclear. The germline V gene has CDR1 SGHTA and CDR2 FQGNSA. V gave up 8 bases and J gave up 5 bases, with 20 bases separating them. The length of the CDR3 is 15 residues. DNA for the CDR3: TGTGCCAGCGTTTCCGCCGGGTTAGCCCTAGATACGCAGTATTTT. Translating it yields CASVSAGLALDTQYF.

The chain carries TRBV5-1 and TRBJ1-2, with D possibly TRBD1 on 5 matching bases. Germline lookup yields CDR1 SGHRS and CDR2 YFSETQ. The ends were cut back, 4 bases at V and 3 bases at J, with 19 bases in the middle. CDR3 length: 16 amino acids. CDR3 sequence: CASSLPREGPDYGYTF. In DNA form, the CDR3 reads TGCGCCAGCAGCCTCCCCAGGGAAGGCCCAGACTATGGCTACACCTTC.

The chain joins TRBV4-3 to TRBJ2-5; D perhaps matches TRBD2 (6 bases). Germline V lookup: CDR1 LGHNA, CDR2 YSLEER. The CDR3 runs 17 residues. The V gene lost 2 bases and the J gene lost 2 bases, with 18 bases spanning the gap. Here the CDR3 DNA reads TGCGCCAGCAGCCAATTACCCGGGGGATTGAATCAAGAGACCCAGTACTTC. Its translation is CASSQLPGGLNQETQYF.

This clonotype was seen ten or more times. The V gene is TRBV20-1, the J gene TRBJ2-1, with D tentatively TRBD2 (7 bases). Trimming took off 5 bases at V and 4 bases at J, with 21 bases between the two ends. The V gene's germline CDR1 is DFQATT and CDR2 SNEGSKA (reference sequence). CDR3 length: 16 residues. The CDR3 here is CSAPGGRRGTYNEQFF. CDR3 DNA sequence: TGCAGTGCTCCCGGGGGGCGCAGGGGAACTTACAATGAGCAGTTCTTC.

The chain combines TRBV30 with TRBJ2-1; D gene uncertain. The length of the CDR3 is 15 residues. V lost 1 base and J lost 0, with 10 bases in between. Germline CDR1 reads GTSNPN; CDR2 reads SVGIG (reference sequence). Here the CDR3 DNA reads TGTGCCTGGAGTGGCAGCAGGAGCTCCTACAATGAGCAGTTCTTC. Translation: CAWSGSRSSYNEQFF. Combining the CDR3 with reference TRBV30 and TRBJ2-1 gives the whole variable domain SQTIHQWPATLVQPVGSPLSLECTVEGTSNPNLYWYRQAAGRGLQLLFYSVGIGQISSEVPQNLSASRPQDRQFILSSKKLLLSDSGFYLCAWSGSRSSYNEQFFGPGTRLTVL.

The CDR3 DNA reads TGTGCCACCAGTGACCACCAACAGCGCTACACCTTC. Translation: CATSDHQQRYTF. The rearrangement uses TRBV24-1 and TRBJ1-2; D ambiguous. The V end lost 4 bases, the J end lost 9 bases, and 11 bases lay between the germline ends. Germline assignment: CDR1 KGHDR and CDR2 SFDVKD. The CDR3 totals 12 residues.

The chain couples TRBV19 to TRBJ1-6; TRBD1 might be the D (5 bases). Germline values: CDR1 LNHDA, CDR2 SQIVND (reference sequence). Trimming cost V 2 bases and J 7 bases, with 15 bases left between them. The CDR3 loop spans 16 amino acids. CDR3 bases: TGTGCCAGTAGTATAACCCTTCGACGGGACAATTCACCCCTCCACTTT. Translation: CASSITLRRDNSPLHF.

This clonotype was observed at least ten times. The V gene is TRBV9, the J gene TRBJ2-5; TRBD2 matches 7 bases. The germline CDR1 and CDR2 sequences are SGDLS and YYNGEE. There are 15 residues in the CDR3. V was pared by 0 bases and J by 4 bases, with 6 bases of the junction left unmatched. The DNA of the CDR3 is TGTGCCAGCAGCGTAGGGGGGAGGGAAGGAGAGACCCAGTACTTC. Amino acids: CASSVGGREGETQYF.

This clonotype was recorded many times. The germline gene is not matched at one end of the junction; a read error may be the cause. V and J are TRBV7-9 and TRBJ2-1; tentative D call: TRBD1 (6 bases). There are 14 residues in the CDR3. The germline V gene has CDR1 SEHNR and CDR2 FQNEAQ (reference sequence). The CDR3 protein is CASSPDWTVNVQFF. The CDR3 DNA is TGTGCCAGCAGCCCAGACTGGACAGTTAATGTGCAGTTCTTC.

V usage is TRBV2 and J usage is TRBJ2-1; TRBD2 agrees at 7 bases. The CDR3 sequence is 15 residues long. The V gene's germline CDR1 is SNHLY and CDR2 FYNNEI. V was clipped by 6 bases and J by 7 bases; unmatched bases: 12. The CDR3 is CASRLLASPTNEQFF. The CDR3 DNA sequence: TGTGCCAGCAGATTACTAGCGAGTCCTACGAATGAGCAGTTCTTC.

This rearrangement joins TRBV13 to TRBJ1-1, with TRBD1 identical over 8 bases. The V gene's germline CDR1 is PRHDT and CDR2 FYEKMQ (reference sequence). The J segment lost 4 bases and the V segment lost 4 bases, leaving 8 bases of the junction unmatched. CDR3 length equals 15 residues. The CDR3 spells CASSSGQGRATEAFF. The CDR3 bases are TGTGCCAGCAGCTCCGGACAGGGAAGGGCCACTGAAGCTTTCTTT.

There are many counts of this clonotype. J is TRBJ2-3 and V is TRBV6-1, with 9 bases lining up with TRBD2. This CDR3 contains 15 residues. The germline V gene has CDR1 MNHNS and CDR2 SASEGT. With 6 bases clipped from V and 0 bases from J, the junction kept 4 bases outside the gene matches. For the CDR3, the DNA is TGTGCCAGCAGCCGCCTAGCGGGGAGCACAGATACGCAGTATTTT. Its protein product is CASSRLAGSTDTQYF.

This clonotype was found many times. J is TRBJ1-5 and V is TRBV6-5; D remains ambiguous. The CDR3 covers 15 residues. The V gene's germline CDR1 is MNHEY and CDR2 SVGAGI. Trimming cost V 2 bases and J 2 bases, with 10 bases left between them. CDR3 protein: CASSYQKYGNQPQHF. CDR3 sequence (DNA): TGTGCCAGCAGTTACCAAAAATACGGCAATCAGCCCCAGCATTTT.

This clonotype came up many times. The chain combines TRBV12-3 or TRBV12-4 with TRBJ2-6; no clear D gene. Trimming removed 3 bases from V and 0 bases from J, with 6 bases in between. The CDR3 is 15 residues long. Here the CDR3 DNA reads TGTGCCAGCAGTTTGAGTCTCTCTGGGGCCAACGTCCTGACTTTC. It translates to CASSLSLSGANVLTF.

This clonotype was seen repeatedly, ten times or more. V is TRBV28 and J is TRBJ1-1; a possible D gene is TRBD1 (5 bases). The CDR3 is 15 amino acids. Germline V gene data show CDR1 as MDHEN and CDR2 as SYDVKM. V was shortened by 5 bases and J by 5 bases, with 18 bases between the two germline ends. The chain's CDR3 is CASSLGGQGRTEAFF. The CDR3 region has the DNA TGTGCCAGCAGTCTGGGCGGGCAGGGACGGACTGAAGCTTTCTTT.

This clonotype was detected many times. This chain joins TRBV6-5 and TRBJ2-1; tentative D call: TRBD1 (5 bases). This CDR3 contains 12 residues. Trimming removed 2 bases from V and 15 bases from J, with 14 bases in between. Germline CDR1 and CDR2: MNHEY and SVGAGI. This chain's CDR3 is CASSYLQGARFF. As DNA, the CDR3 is TGTGCCAGCAGTTACCTGCAGGGCGCAAGGTTCTTC.

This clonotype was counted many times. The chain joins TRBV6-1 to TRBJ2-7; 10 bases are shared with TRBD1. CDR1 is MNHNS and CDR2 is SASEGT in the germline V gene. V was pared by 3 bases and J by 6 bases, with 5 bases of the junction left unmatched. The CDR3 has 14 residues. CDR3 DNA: TGTGCCAGCAGTGACCGGGACAGGGGACGCGAGCAGTACTTC. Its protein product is CASSDRDRGREQYF.

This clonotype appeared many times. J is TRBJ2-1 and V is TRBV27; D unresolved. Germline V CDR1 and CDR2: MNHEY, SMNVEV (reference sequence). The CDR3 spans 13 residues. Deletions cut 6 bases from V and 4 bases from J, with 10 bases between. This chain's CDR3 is CASRSIGYNEQFF. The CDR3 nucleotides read TGTGCCAGCAGGTCGATTGGGTACAATGAGCAGTTCTTC.

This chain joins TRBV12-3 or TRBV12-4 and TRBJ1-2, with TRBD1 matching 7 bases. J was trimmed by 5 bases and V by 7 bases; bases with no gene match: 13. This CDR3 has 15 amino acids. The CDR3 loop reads CASTLIREGAYGYTF. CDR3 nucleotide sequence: TGTGCCAGCACCTTAATCAGGGAGGGGGCTTATGGCTACACCTTC.